The rows below give T cell receptor beta chains drawn from one sample of a study of neurological immune-mediated disorders. Each CDR3 protein is one row after TCRdb ran MiXCR on the 5' RACE reads. This sample has approximately 70,000 distinct CDR3 sequences, with almost 4% found just once. The material sequenced was PBMCs. Receptors were obtained from a man between 25 and 39 years old with multiple sclerosis. CDR3s include the opening cysteine and the closing phenylalanine or tryptophan. A D gene is named only where the DNA matches it firmly. Where a row states a size, it is once, few, many or the class of an expanded clone; other rows omit it.

v_call	j_call	d_call	clone_size	cdr3_aa	cdr3_nt
TRBV20-1	TRBJ2-7	TRBD2	many	CSARGASGGSYEQYF	TGCAGTGCTAGAGGAGCTAGCGGGGGGTCCTACGAGCAGTACTTC
TRBV7-9	TRBJ1-1	NA	many	CASSPRFGGGFNTEAFF	TGTGCCAGCAGCCCCCGTTTTGGGGGGGGTTTTAATACTGAAGCTTTCTTT
TRBV5-5	TRBJ1-6	NA	many	CASSFSWSSYNSPLHF	TGTGCCAGCAGCTTTTCTTGGAGCTCCTATAATTCACCCCTCCACTTT
TRBV29-1	TRBJ2-7	NA	many	CSVGSGSSYEQYF	TGCAGCGTTGGGTCGGGGAGCTCCTACGAGCAGTACTTC
TRBV7-2	TRBJ2-3	TRBD1	many	CASSSQGAQNTQYF	TGTGCCAGCAGCTCTCAGGGGGCGCAGAATACGCAGTATTTT
TRBV12-3/TRBV12-4	TRBJ2-1	NA	many	CASSLIRTVYNEQFF	TGTGCCAGCAGTTTAATCCGGACAGTATACAATGAGCAGTTCTTC
TRBV7-9	TRBJ2-3	TRBD2	many	CASSSLLAGGTDTQYF	TGTGCCAGCAGCTCCCTCCTAGCGGGGGGCACAGATACGCAGTATTTT
TRBV29-1	TRBJ2-5	NA	many	CSVEGSQETQYF	TGCAGCGTTGAGGGCAGCCAAGAGACCCAGTACTTC
TRBV7-3	TRBJ1-1	NA	many	CASSLSGGRNTEAFF	TGTGCCAGCAGCTTATCTGGGGGCAGAAACACTGAAGCTTTCTTT
TRBV20-1	TRBJ1-1	NA	many	CSARDQKETEAFF	TGCAGTGCTAGAGATCAGAAAGAAACTGAAGCTTTCTTT
TRBV21-1	TRBJ2-4	NA	many	CASSKHRLAKNIQYF	TGTGCCAGCAGCAAACATAGGTTAGCCAAAAACATTCAGTACTTC
TRBV20-1	TRBJ2-1	NA	many	CSAASEEQFF	TGCAGTGCTGCTAGCGAAGAGCAGTTCTTC
TRBV7-9	TRBJ1-4	NA	many	CASSGGEDEKLFF	TGTGCCAGCAGCGGGGGTGAGGATGAAAAACTGTTTTTT
TRBV2	TRBJ2-1	TRBD1	many	CASRELTGGDYNEQFF	TGTGCCAGCAGGGAATTGACAGGGGGCGACTACAATGAGCAGTTCTTC
TRBV4-3	TRBJ1-1	NA	few	CASSQDYQGTEAFF	TGCGCCAGCAGCCAAGATTACCAGGGGACTGAAGCTTTCTTT
TRBV5-1	TRBJ2-7	TRBD1	many	CASSLPRETGPYEQYF	TGCGCCAGCAGCTTGCCTCGCGAGACAGGGCCCTACGAGCAGTACTTC
TRBV20-1	TRBJ2-5	TRBD2	NA	CSAFGGAEETQYF	TGCAGTGCTTTCGGGGGGGCCGAAGAGACCCAGTACTTC
TRBV25-1	TRBJ2-3	NA	many	CASSDYGDTQYF	TGTGCCAGCAGTGACTACGGAGATACGCAGTATTTT
TRBV12-3/TRBV12-4	TRBJ2-3	TRBD2	many	CASRAASGGAYTQYF	TGTGCCAGCAGGGCTGCTAGCGGGGGGGCCTATACGCAGTATTTT
TRBV5-1	TRBJ2-1	TRBD1	many	CASSAGQGWDNEQFF	TGCGCCAGCAGCGCCGGACAGGGATGGGACAATGAGCAGTTCTTC
TRBV20-1	TRBJ1-5	NA	many	CSAEQPGISNQPQHF	TGCAGTGCTGAACAACCCGGGATTAGCAATCAGCCCCAGCATTTT
TRBV12-3/TRBV12-4	TRBJ2-1	NA	many	CASTTRDNEQFF	TGTGCCAGCACTACGAGGGACAATGAGCAGTTCTTC
TRBV6-5	TRBJ2-3	NA	many	CASGYLADTQYF	TGTGCCAGCGGCTACCTAGCAGATACGCAGTATTTT
TRBV6-5	TRBJ2-7	NA	NA	CASSYSSRGPNEQYF	TGTGCCAGCAGTTACTCGAGCCGGGGACCAAACGAGCAGTACTTC
TRBV6-4	TRBJ2-1	TRBD1	many	CASSRDRDGNEQFF	TGTGCCAGCAGCCGGGACAGGGACGGCAATGAGCAGTTCTTC
TRBV7-6	TRBJ2-1	NA	many	CASNAEARSYNEQFF	TGTGCCAGCAACGCAGAGGCCCGCTCCTACAATGAGCAGTTCTTC
TRBV7-7	TRBJ2-1	TRBD1	many	CASSPDRGHNEQFF	TGTGCCAGCAGCCCAGACAGGGGTCATAATGAGCAGTTCTTC
TRBV5-1	TRBJ2-3	NA	many	CASSTERPTDTQYF	TGCGCCAGCAGCACGGAGCGCCCCACAGATACGCAGTATTTT
TRBV10-2	TRBJ1-5	NA	NA	CASSEPGRTAWPQNF	TGCGCCAGCAGTGAGCCGGGACGGACGGCATGGCCCCAGAATTTT
TRBV6-2/TRBV6-3	TRBJ1-4	TRBD1	many	CASRDGQDLLKLFF	TGTGCCAGCAGAGACGGACAGGATCTGTTGAAACTGTTTTTT
TRBV18	TRBJ1-1	NA	many	CASSQSLEHTEAFF	TGTGCCAGCTCACAAAGTCTAGAACACACTGAAGCTTTCTTT
TRBV7-9	TRBJ2-1	NA	many	CASSLGEATVVQFF	TGTGCCAGCAGCTTAGGGGAAGCAACGGTTGTGCAGTTCTTC
TRBV20-1	TRBJ2-3	NA	many	CSAATGDTDTQYF	TGCAGTGCTGCGACGGGAGACACAGATACGCAGTATTTT
TRBV7-2	TRBJ2-2	NA	NA	CASSLDWGGGRELFF	TGTGCCAGCAGCTTAGACTGGGGTGGAGGAAGGGAGCTGTTTTTT
TRBV20-1	TRBJ1-1	NA	many	CSARDRVNTEAFF	TGCAGTGCTAGAGATCGAGTGAACACTGAAGCTTTCTTT
TRBV14	TRBJ2-7	TRBD2	many	CASSPLAGGLYEQYF	TGTGCCAGCAGCCCCCTAGCGGGGGGCCTCTACGAGCAGTACTTC
TRBV7-2	TRBJ2-2	TRBD2	many	CASSNPGLVAGELFF	TGTGCCAGCAGCAACCCGGGACTAGTTGCCGGGGAGCTGTTTTTT